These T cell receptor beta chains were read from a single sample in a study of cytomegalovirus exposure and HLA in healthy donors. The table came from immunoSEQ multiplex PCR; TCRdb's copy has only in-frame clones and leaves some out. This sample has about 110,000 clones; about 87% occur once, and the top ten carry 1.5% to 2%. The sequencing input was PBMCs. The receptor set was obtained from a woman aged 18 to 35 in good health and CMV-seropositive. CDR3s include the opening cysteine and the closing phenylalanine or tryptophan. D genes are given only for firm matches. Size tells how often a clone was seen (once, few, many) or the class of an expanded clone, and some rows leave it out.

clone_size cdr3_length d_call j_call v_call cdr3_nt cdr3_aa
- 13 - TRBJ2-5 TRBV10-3 TGTGCCAGCTCGGCGGGGAGGCAAGAGACCCAGTACTTC CASSAGRQETQYF
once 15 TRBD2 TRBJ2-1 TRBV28 TGTGCCAGCACCCCACGACTAGCGGGGAGGGGTGAGCAGTTCTTC CASTPRLAGRGEQFF
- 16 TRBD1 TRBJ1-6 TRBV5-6 TGTGCCAGCAGCCCGAGAACGGCAGGGGGCCTCTCACCCCTCCACTTT CASSPRTAGGLSPLHF
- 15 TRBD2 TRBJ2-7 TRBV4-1 TGCGCCAGCAGCCAAGTTAGCGGGGGGGCCTACGAGCAGTACTTC CASSQVSGGAYEQYF
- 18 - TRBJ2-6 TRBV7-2 TGTGCCAGCAGCTTAGTGTTGGGCAAACTCTCTGGGGCCAACGTCCTGACTTTC CASSLVLGKLSGANVLTF
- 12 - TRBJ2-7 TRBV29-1 TGCAGCGTTGTAGGAGGTCCCTACGAGCAGTACTTC CSVVGGPYEQYF
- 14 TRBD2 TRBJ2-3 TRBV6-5 TGTGCCAGCAGTTCCGCGGGGGTGACAGATACGCAGTATTTT CASSSAGVTDTQYF
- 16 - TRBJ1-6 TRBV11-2 TGTGCCAGCAGCAGAGAGGCGACAGGCCAGAAATCACCCCTCCACTTT CASSREATGQKSPLHF
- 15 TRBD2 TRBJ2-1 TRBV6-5 TGTGCCAGCAGTTCTAGCGGGGGGATCTACAATGAGCAGTTCTTC CASSSSGGIYNEQFF
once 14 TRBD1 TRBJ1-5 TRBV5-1 TGCGCCAGCAGCTTGGGACAGGGAGATCAGCCCCAGCATTTT CASSLGQGDQPQHF
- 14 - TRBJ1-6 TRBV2 TGTGCCAGCAGTGTCGACAACCAAAATTCACCCCTCCACTTT CASSVDNQNSPLHF
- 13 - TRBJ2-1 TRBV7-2 TGTGCCAGCAGCTTGAGGGTGTACGGTGAGCAGTTCTTC CASSLRVYGEQFF
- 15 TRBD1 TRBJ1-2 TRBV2 TGTGCCAGCAGCGCCGGGACAGGGTTAAACTATGGCTACACCTTC CASSAGTGLNYGYTF
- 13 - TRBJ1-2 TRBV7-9 TGTGCCAGCAACCCACAGGGTTGGGAAGGCTACACCTTC CASNPQGWEGYTF
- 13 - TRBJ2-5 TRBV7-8 TGTGCCAGCAGCTTAGAGGGGAAAGAGACCCAGTACTTC CASSLEGKETQYF
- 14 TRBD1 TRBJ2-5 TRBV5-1 TGCGCCAGCAGCTTAGGACAGGTGGGTGAGACCCAGTACTTC CASSLGQVGETQYF
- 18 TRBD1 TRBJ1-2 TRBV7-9 TGTGCCAGCAGCTTAGGGCTTGGGACAGAGGATACCAAATATGGCTACACCTTC CASSLGLGTEDTKYGYTF
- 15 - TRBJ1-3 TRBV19 TGTGCCAGTAGTATCGGGCAGGGACTAGGAAACACCATATATTTT CASSIGQGLGNTIYF
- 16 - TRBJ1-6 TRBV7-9 TGTGCCAGCAGCCTTGGCCCTGGGCGTTATAATTCACCCCTCCACTTT CASSLGPGRYNSPLHF
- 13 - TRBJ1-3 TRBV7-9 TGTGCCAGCAGCCACACCACTGGAAACACCATATATTTT CASSHTTGNTIYF
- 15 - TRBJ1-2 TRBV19 TGTGCCAGTAGTATCAGGACACCCAACCACTATGGCTACACCTTC CASSIRTPNHYGYTF
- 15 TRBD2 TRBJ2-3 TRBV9 TGTGCCAGCAGCAAACTAGCGGGGGGAGGGGATACGCAGTATTTT CASSKLAGGGDTQYF
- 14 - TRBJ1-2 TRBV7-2 TGTGCCAGCAGCTTTGGCGGATATAACTATGGCTACACCTTC CASSFGGYNYGYTF
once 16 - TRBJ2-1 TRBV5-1 TGCGCCAGCAGCTTGGCGCCTTCGGAGCTCTACAATGAGCAGTTCTTC CASSLAPSELYNEQFF
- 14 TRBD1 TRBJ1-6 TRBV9 TGTGCCAGCAGCCACAGGGGGCGCGGTTCACCCCTCCACTTT CASSHRGRGSPLHF
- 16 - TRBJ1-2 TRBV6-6 TGTGCCAGCAGTTACTCGATGCAGGATCCCAACTATGGCTACACCTTC CASSYSMQDPNYGYTF
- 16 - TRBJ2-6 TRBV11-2 TGTGCCAGCAGCTCATGGCGGGGATCTGGGGCCAACGTCCTGACTTTC CASSSWRGSGANVLTF
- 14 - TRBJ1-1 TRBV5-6 TGTGCCAGCAGCTTGCCACAGTGGAACACTGAAGCTTTCTTT CASSLPQWNTEAFF
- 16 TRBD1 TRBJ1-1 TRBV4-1 TGCGCCAGCCGACCAGTGACCGGGACAGGGGACACTGAAGCTTTCTTT CASRPVTGTGDTEAFF
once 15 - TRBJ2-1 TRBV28 TGTGCCAGCAGTTCGAACAGGGGGGGGGTGAATGAGCAGTTCTTC CASSSNRGGVNEQFF
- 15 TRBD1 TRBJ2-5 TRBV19 TGTGCCAGTAGTATCGGGGACAGGGGGCTTGAGACCCAGTACTTC CASSIGDRGLETQYF
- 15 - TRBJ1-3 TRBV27 TGTGCCAGCAGTTCAACAGGGAACTCTGGAAACACCATATATTTT CASSSTGNSGNTIYF
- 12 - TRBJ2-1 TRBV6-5 TGTGCCAGCAGCTCAGGGTTCAATGAGCAGTTCTTC CASSSGFNEQFF
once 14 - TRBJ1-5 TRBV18 TGTGCCAGCTCACCGGGCTATAGCAATCAGCCCCAGCATTTT CASSPGYSNQPQHF